The present TCR beta chain was sequenced within a study of control samples from healthy donors and cancer patients. Measured with immunoSEQ multiplex PCR; TCRdb has only the in-frame clones, and not every one. The sample lists 100,000 to 150,000 clones, roughly 92% occurring once. The sample holds a few counts of this clone. Germline V lookup: CDR1 SGHTA, CDR2 FQGNSA. The CDR3 is 16 residues long. V trimming: 0 bases; J trimming: 10 bases; junction bases outside the gene matches: 8. The sequence was collected from a man aged 18 to 35 in good health. The rearrangement joins TRBV7-2 to TRBJ1-6; 8 bases are shared with TRBD1. Sequencing input: blood. CDR3 loop: CASSLAGRGRVSPLHF. CDR3 coding DNA: TGTGCCAGCAGCTTAGCCGGCAGGGGGCGGGTATCACCCCTCCACTTT. The full variable domain, its missing parts supplied by reference TRBV7-2 and TRBJ1-6, is GAGVSQSPSNKVTEKGKDVELRCDPISGHTALYWYRQSLGQGLEFLIYFQGNSAPDKSGLPSDRFSAERTGGSVSTLTIQRTQQEDSAVYLCASSLAGRGRVSPLHFGNGTRLTVT.